This T cell receptor (beta chain) was observed in a study of glioma-infiltrating T cells after dendritic cell vaccination. Regarding time point: after dendritic cell vaccination, including at tumor progression/relapse. Only patients with spare fresh-frozen tumor and over two years of follow-up were included. PBMC were collected before vaccination, two weeks after the third vaccination, and at progression. Profiled with immunoSEQ multiplex PCR; TCRdb holds only in-frame clones, not every one. The sample has 45,000 to 60,000 clones, just under 85% seen once. The CDR3 length is 16 residues. Germline CDR1 reads LNHDA; CDR2 reads SQIVND (reference sequence). V was cut by 0 bases and J by 3 bases, with 14 bases left in between.

The chain couples TRBV19 to TRBJ2-5, with a tentative D call TRBD1 (6 bases). This receptor was taken from a human donor with glioblastoma. Sequenced here: blood, sampled after dendritic cell vaccination. The DNA for the CDR3 is TGTGCCAGTAGTATAGATAGATTTCGGACAGAAGAGACCCAGTACTTC. It encodes CASSIDRFRTEETQYF.